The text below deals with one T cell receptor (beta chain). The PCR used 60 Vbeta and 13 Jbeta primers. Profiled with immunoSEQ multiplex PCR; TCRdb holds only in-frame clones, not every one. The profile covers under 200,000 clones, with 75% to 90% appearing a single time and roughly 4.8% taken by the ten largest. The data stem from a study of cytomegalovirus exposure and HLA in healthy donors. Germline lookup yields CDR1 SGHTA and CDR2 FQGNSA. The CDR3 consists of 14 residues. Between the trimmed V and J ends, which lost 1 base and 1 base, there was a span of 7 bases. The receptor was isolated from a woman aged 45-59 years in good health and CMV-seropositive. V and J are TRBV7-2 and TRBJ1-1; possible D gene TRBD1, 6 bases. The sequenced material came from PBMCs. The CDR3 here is CASSLVRGNTEAFF. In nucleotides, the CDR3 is TGTGCCAGCAGCTTAGTCAGGGGGAACACTGAAGCTTTCTTT.